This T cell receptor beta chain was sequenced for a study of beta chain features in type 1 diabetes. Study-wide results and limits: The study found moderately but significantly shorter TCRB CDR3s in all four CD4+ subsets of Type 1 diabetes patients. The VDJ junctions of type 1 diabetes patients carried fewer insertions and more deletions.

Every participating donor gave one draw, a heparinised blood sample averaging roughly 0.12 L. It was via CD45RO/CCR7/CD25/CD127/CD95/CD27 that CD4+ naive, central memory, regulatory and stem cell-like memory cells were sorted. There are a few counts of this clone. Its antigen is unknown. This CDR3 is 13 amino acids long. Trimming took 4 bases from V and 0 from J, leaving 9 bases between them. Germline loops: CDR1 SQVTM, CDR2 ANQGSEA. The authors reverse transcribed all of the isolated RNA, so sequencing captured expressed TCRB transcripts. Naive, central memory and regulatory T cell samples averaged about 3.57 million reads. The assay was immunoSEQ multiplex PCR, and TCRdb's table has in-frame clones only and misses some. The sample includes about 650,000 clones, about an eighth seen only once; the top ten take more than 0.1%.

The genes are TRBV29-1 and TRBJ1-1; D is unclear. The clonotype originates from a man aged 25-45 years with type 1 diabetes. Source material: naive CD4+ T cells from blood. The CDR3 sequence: CSVGTVMNTEAFF. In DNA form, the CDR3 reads TGCAGCGTTGGAACAGTTATGAACACTGAAGCTTTCTTT. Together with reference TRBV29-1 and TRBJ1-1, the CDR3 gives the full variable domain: SAVISQKPSRDICQRGTSLTIQCQVDSQVTMMFWYRQQPGQSLTLIATANQGSEATYESGFVIDKFPISRPNLTFSTLTVSNMSPEDSSIYLCSVGTVMNTEAFFGQGTRLTVV.